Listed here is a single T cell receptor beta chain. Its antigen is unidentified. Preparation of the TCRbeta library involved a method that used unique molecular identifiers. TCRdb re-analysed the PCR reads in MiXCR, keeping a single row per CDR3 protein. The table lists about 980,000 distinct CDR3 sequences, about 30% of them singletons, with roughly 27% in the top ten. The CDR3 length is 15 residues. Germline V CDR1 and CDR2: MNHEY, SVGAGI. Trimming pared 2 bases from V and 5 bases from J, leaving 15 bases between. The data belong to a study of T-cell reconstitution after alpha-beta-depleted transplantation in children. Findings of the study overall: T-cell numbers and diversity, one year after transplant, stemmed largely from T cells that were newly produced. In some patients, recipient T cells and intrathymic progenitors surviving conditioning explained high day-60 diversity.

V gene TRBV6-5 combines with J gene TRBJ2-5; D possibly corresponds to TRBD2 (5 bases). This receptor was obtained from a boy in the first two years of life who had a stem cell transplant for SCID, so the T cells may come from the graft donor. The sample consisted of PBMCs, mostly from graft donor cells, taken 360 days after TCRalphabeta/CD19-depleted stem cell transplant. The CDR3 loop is CASSYLSPGGETQYF. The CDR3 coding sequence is TGTGCCAGCAGTTACCTTTCCCCCGGCGGGGAGACCCAGTACTTC.